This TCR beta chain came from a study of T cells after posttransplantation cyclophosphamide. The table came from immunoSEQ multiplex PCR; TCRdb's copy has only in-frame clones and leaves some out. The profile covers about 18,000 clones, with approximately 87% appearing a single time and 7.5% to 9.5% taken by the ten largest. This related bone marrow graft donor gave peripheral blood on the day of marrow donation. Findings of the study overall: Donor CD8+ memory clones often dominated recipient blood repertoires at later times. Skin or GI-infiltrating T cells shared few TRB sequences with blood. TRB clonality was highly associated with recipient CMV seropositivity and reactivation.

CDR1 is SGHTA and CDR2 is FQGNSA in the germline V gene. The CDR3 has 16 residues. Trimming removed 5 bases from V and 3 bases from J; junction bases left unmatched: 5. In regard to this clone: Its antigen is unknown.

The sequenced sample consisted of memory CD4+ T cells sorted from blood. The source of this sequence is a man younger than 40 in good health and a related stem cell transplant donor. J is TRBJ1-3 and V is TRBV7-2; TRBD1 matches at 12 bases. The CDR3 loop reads CASSGRDRGLGNTIYF. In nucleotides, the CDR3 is TGTGCCAGCAGCGGCCGGGACAGGGGGCTTGGAAACACCATATATTTT.